A single T cell receptor beta chain is shown here with its context. CDR1 KGHSH and CDR2 LQKENI come from the germline V gene. The CDR3 extends over 16 amino acids. Germline trimming cut 2 bases from V and 4 bases from J; bases unmatched to any gene: 10. Using immunoSEQ multiplex PCR, the repertoire was profiled, and TCRdb retains in-frame clones only, with some absent. The sample lists some 220,000 clones, 85% occurring once. These data come from a study of blood T cell repertoires in COVID-19. About the research overall: PBMCs, B-cell-depleted T cells, or T cells were the source of the cDNA or gDNA that made up the material.

The TCR originated in a woman aged 70-85 years with COVID-19, enrolled during active disease. Sequencing was carried out using peripheral blood. The chain joins TRBV18 to TRBJ1-2; 7 bases are a match to TRBD1. CDR3 sequence (DNA): TGTGCCAGCTCACCAAGATTCGAGGGGGCTGGCTATGGCTACACCTTC. Encoded protein: CASSPRFEGAGYGYTF.